The sample holds one count of the clone carrying this T cell receptor beta chain. Its antigen is undetermined. This CDR3 is missing its conserved last phenylalanine or tryptophan, likely due to a read error. This sample is part of a study of tumor-infiltrating lymphocytes in primary liver carcinoma. Study summary: These patients were men and women whose ages were 30 to 69 years.

General observations from the study: A significantly higher top-250-clone fraction was found in tumors than in blood (p = 0.039).

Both RNA and DNA were isolated together from around 18-30 mg of bulk tissue that had not been sorted. The cohort consisted of patients whose primary liver carcinoma was surgically resected. Every patient had chronic HBV infection and was treatment-naive. The researchers produced TCR beta cDNA from around 0.5 ug total RNA with a constant-region primer. Investigators got TCR beta libraries out of three nested multiplex PCR rounds, done with slightly modified ARM-PCR. Rounds one and two of PCR, each of 10 cycles, were primed with TRBV1-TRBV30 forward primers and a C-beta reverse primer. MiXCR, run by TCRdb on the multiplex PCR reads, gives a single entry per CDR3 protein. The profile covers 55,000 to 70,000 distinct CDR3 sequences, with roughly 70% appearing a single time and around 57% taken by the ten largest. The CDR3 covers 14 residues. The ends were cut back, 4 bases at V and 3 bases at J, with 13 bases in the middle. Germline CDR1 SGHKS, CDR2 YYEKEE (reference sequence).

The receptor was derived from a man aged 35-49 years with primary liver carcinoma and hepatitis B virus infection. J is TRBJ2-5 and V is TRBV5-5, with D uncertain. The sequenced sample was liver tumor tissue from sampling region 2. Subset: tumor region T2, inferior pole. CDR3 DNA sequence: TGTGCCAGCAGCATGAGGAAGGGCAAAGAGACCCAGTACGTC. It translates to CASSMRKGKETQYV.